The clone carrying this TCR beta chain was picked up many times. What it binds is unknown. These data come from a study of metastatic and nonmetastatic thyroid tumors. About the research overall: Repertoires of blood and of tissue (tumor or nodule) from malignant and benign thyroid patients were compared.

In the original workflow: Construction of a distant-metastasis classifier for papillary thyroid cancer relied on CDR3 differences across clinicopathological groups. TCRdb re-called the PCR reads via MiXCR. It is TCRdb's table, rather than the study itself, that gives the V and J calls and clone size. The sample gives 15,000 to 20,000 clones, approximately 15% of which show up once; 15% to 20% is in the top ten. No treatment of any kind had been given to any patient before thyroid surgery. Study-wide points: Relative to benign nodules, malignant thyroid tumors were reportedly characterized by significantly elevated TCR beta diversity in blood and tumor.

The sequencing input was blood. This clonotype originated in a female donor with papillary thyroid cancer or a benign thyroid nodule (not recorded which). Some clones in this sample may be carry-over from other donors' samples.

The CDR3 DNA reads TGCGCCAGCAGCTGGGACGGAAATCAGCCCCAGCATTTT. Protein sequence: CASSWDGNQPQHF. The V call is TRBV5-1, the J call TRBJ1-5, with TRBD1 as a possible D gene (5 bases). Germline assignment: CDR1 SGHRS and CDR2 YFSETQ. Trimming stripped 3 bases from V and 4 bases from J, with 8 bases between. This CDR3 is 13 amino acids long. Full variable domain (missing parts from reference TRBV5-1 and TRBJ1-5): KAGVTQTPRYLIKTRGQQVTLSCSPISGHRSVSWYQQTPGQGLQFLFEYFSETQRNKGNFPGRFSGRQFSNSRSEMNVSTLELGDSALYLCASSWDGNQPQHFGDGTRLSIL.